This entry lists 17 T cell receptor beta chains sequenced from one sample in a study of vaccination and CD4 T cells after COVID-19 (dated by TCRdb to 2022 to 2024). The library was made by PCR. TCRdb shows the sequencer as Illumina iSeq 100. TCRdb reprocessing: public reads trimmed at Q25 with fastp, clones called with MiXCR, in-frame beta chains kept. Every CDR3 protein is listed once, alongside the most common genes and DNA of its rows. For this sample there are about 18,000 distinct CDR3 sequences; approximately 59% appear just once. Under 1.2% of the sample is in the top ten clones. The sample here was CD4+ T cells from blood, taken before SARS-CoV-2 vaccination. These receptor sequences come from a human donor who had recovered from COVID-19.

V gene TRBV7-9 combines with J gene TRBJ2-5, with 7 positions matching TRBD2. Germline lookup yields CDR1 SEHNR and CDR2 FQNEAQ (reference sequence). The CDR3 has 16 amino acids. Losses at the gene ends were 1 base for V and 5 bases for J; bases not matched to a gene: 10. CDR3 region: CASSLVGRGSGETQYF. As DNA, the CDR3 is TGTGCCAGCAGCTTAGTCGGGCGGGGGTCAGGGGAGACCCAGTACTTC.

This chain joins TRBV25-1 and TRBJ2-5; 7 positions match TRBD2. This CDR3 region has 17 residues. In germline, CDR1 is MGHDK, CDR2 SYGVNS. Trimming cost V 1 base and J 4 bases; bases outside gene matches: 12. CDR3 amino acids: CASSEFQGEGLRETQYF. The CDR3 DNA is TGTGCCAGCAGTGAATTTCAAGGGGAGGGCCTCCGAGAGACCCAGTACTTC.

This clonotype has more than one count but fewer than ten. The V gene is TRBV21-1, the J gene TRBJ1-5. TRBV21-1 constitutes a pseudogene. The CDR3 covers 10 residues. The CDR3 reads CASSKGPQHF. DNA for the CDR3: TGTGCCAGCAGCAAAGGCCCCCAGCATTTT.

The chain employs TRBV20-1 and TRBJ2-5; D gene uncertain. Trimming cost V 2 bases and J 0 bases, with 13 bases left between them. Germline V gene sequence: CDR1 DFQATT, CDR2 SNEGSKA (reference sequence). This CDR3 has 15 residues. DNA of the CDR3: TGCAGTGCTAGACGGGTCAACTCCTACCAAGAGACCCAGTACTTC. Its translation is CSARRVNSYQETQYF.

V usage is TRBV24-1 and J usage is TRBJ2-5; D is unresolved. CDR1 is KGHDR, CDR2 SFDVKD, per germline. Deletions cut 3 bases from V and 5 bases from J, with 12 bases between. CDR3 length: 14 residues. This CDR3 reads CATSDPEKGETQYF. CDR3 DNA sequence: TGTGCCACCAGTGATCCCGAAAAAGGCGAGACCCAGTACTTC.

This clonotype was recorded a few times. The CDR3 region has the DNA TGTGCCAGCAGGGGAAACCAGGGGGCTAGTTCACCCCTCCACTTT. This translates into CASRGNQGASSPLHF. The rearrangement joins TRBV2 to TRBJ1-6; TRBD1 aligns across 8 bases. J was trimmed by 9 bases and V by 6 bases; bases with no gene match: 10. There are 15 residues in the CDR3. The V gene's germline CDR1 is SNHLY and CDR2 FYNNEI.

This chain links TRBV5-1 with TRBJ2-1; 8 bases map to TRBD1. The CDR3 sequence is 15 residues long. Unmatched junction bases numbered 9, after V lost 4 bases and J lost 6 bases. Germline V gene data show CDR1 as SGHRS and CDR2 as YFSETQ. The DNA for the CDR3 is TGCGCCAGCAGCGCCGGACAGGGACCGTTCAATGAGCAGTTCTTC. Translation: CASSAGQGPFNEQFF.

This clonotype was observed a handful of times. This sequence joins TRBV6-2 or TRBV6-3 and TRBJ2-3; 15 bases align to TRBD2. This CDR3 comprises 17 residues. With 6 bases clipped from V and 3 bases from J, the junction kept 7 bases outside the gene matches. Germline-derived CDR1 and CDR2 are MNHEY and SVGEGT. CDR3 sequence reads: CASRYGTSGRRTDTQYF. The CDR3 coding sequence is TGTGCCAGCAGATACGGGACTAGCGGGAGGAGGACAGATACGCAGTATTTT.

The chain carries TRBV20-1 and TRBJ2-7, with 10 positions matching TRBD1. This CDR3 region has 15 residues. The V gene end was trimmed by 7 bases and the J gene end by 6 bases; junction bases not matched to a gene: 15. Germline V gene sequence: CDR1 DFQATT, CDR2 SNEGSKA (reference sequence). CDR3: CSVPGGTGDASEQYF. Here the CDR3 DNA reads TGCAGTGTCCCCGGGGGGACAGGGGATGCCAGCGAGCAGTACTTC.

This sequence joins TRBV7-2 and TRBJ2-7; TRBD2 agrees at 13 bases. Trimming took 5 bases from V and 3 from J; bases not matched to a gene: 4. The germline CDR1 and CDR2 sequences are SGHTA and FQGNSA. The CDR3 spans 15 residues. CDR3 residues: CASSLRTSGSYEQYF. The CDR3 DNA follows: TGTGCCAGCAGCCTAAGGACTAGCGGGAGCTACGAGCAGTACTTC.

A note on this clonotype: Its ends do not fully match the called genes, so a read error is possible. V usage is TRBV7-9 and J usage is TRBJ1-2, with 12 bases aligning to TRBD1. Germline loops: CDR1 SEHNR, CDR2 FQNEAQ (reference sequence). The CDR3 has 16 amino acids. The CDR3 region has the DNA TGTGCCAGCAGCCCCCGGGACAGGGGGCTCCCCTATGACTACACCTTC. It encodes CASSPRDRGLPYDYTF.

The chain links TRBV19 to TRBJ1-5; D is possibly TRBD1 (5 bases). This CDR3 region has 13 residues. CDR1 and CDR2 from the germline V gene are LNHDA and SQIVND (reference sequence). Trimming removed 5 bases at V and 4 bases at J, with 9 bases between. This chain's CDR3 is CASSPNRNQPQHF. The CDR3 bases are TGTGCCAGTAGTCCAAACAGGAATCAGCCCCAGCATTTT. Supplemented by reference TRBV19 and TRBJ1-5, the full variable domain reads DGGITQSPKYLFRKEGQNVTLSCEQNLNHDAMYWYRQDPGQGLRLIYYSQIVNDFQKGDIAEGYSVSREKKESFPLTVTSAQKNPTAFYLCASSPNRNQPQHFGDGTRLSIL.

This chain joins TRBV19 and TRBJ1-2; unclear D gene. The CDR3 sequence is 15 residues long. Trimming removed 4 bases from V and 0 bases from J, with 12 bases in between. The germline gives CDR1 LNHDA, CDR2 SQIVND (reference sequence). CDR3 nucleotides: TGTGCCAGTAGTAGGACGGCGAGTACTAACTATGGCTACACCTTC. Residues: CASSRTASTNYGYTF.

The rearrangement links TRBV5-1 to TRBJ2-3; D is ambiguous. Trimming removed 3 bases from V and 0 bases from J, with 8 bases in between. The CDR3 contains 14 residues. CDR1 is SGHRS, CDR2 YFSETQ, per germline. CDR3 in amino acids: CASSSRSSTDTQYF. DNA of the CDR3: TGCGCCAGCAGCTCAAGATCTAGCACAGATACGCAGTATTTT.

The rearrangement joins TRBV7-2 to TRBJ2-1; 13 bases match TRBD2. Germline CDR1 and CDR2: SGHTA and FQGNSA. Trimming cost V 6 bases and J 8 bases; bases outside gene matches: 10. The CDR3 has 16 amino acids. The CDR3 bases are TGTGCCAGCAGGCGAGCCGGGACTAGCGGGATCGATGAGCAGTTCTTC. It encodes CASRRAGTSGIDEQFF.

The chain recombines TRBV20-1 with TRBJ2-1; 10 bases align to TRBD2. This CDR3 is built from 17 residues. From germline, CDR1 is DFQATT and CDR2 SNEGSKA (reference sequence). The ends lost 0 bases at V and 4 bases at J; junction bases unmatched: 9. The CDR3 DNA sequence: TGCAGTGCTAGAGATAGGGCTAGCGGGAGCTGGTACAATGAGCAGTTCTTC. Its protein is CSARDRASGSWYNEQFF.

The CDR3 DNA is TGTGCCAGCAGCGGAAGACAGGGGGCGGTTTTGAGGGGCTACACCTTC. It is translated as CASSGRQGAVLRGYTF. The chain is built from TRBV7-2 and TRBJ1-2; TRBD1 matches at 10 bases. V shed 5 bases, J shed 8 bases, and the junction held 14 bases outside the gene matches. CDR3 length: 16 amino acids. The V gene's germline CDR1 is SGHTA and CDR2 FQGNSA.